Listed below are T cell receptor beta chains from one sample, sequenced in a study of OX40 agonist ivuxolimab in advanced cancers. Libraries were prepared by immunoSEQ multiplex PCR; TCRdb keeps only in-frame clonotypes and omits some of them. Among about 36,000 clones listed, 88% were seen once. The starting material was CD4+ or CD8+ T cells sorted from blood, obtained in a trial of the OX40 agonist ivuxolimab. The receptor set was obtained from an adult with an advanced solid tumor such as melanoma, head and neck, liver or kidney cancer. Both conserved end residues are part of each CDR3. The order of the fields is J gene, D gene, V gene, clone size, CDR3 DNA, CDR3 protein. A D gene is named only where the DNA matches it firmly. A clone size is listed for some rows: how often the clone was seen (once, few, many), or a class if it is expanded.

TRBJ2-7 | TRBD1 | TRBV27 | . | TGTGCCAGCAGCCTAGGGGGGACAGGCCTATCGGAGCAGTACTTC | CASSLGGTGLSEQYF
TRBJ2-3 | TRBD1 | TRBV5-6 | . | TGTGCCAGCAGCCAATCGGGACAGGGATGGACAGATACGCAGTATTTT | CASSQSGQGWTDTQYF
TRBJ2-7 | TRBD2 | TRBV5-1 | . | TGCGCCAGCAGCTTGGAGGCTAGCGGGAAGTCCTACGAGCAGTACTTC | CASSLEASGKSYEQYF
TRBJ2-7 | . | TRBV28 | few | TGTGCCAGCAGTGACGATTACGAGCAGTACTTC | CASSDDYEQYF
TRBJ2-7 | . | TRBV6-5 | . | TGTGCCAGCAGTTACGGGATCGGGGAGTACGAGCAGTACTTC | CASSYGIGEYEQYF
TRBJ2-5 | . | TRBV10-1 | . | TGCGCCAGCAGCCCCGACGGTCGACCGTACCAAGAGACCCAGTACTTC | CASSPDGRPYQETQYF
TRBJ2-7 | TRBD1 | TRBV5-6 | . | TGTGCCAGCAGTTTCGGGACAGTCCACGAGCAGTACTTC | CASSFGTVHEQYF
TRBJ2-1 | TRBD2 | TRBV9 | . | TGTGCCAGCAGCGTAGCTCTAGCGGGAGGTGAGCAGTTCTTC | CASSVALAGGEQFF
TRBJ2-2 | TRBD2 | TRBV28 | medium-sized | TGTGCCAGCAGCTCAAGCCGGCGGGAGGTCGGGGAGCTGTTTTTT | CASSSSRREVGELFF
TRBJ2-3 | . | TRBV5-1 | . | TGCGCCAGCAGCGATTGGGAAACAGATACGCAGTATTTT | CASSDWETDTQYF
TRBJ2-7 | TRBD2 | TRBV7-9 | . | TGTGCCAGCAGCGGGACTAGCGGGATCTACGAGCAGTACTTC | CASSGTSGIYEQYF
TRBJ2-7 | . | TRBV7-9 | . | TGTGCCAGCAGCCCCCGCTTATCCTACGAGCAGTACTTC | CASSPRLSYEQYF
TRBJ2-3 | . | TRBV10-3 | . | TGTGCCATCAGGGCGGTAGGGACAGATACGCAGTATTTT | CAIRAVGTDTQYF
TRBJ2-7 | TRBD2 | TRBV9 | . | TGTGCCAGCAGCGTAGATCCCGGGAGGGCCTACGAGCAGTACTTC | CASSVDPGRAYEQYF
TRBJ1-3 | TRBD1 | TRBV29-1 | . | TGCAGCGTTGCAGTACGGGACAGGGACCTAATCTCTGGAAACACCATATATTTT | CSVAVRDRDLISGNTIYF
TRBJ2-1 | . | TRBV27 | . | TGTGCCAGCAACTCCTTGCCGGGGTACAATGAGCAGTTCTTC | CASNSLPGYNEQFF
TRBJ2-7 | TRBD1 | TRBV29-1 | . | TGCAGCGTTGAAACAGGGGGATCCTACGAGCAGTACTTC | CSVETGGSYEQYF
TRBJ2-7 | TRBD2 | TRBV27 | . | TGTGCCAGCAGTTCCGGACTAGCGGGATACGAGCAGTACTTC | CASSSGLAGYEQYF
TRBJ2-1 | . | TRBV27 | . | TGTGCCAGCAGTTTAACCCGGGACCACCTCAATGAGCAGTTCTTC | CASSLTRDHLNEQFF
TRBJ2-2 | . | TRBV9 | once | TGTGCCAGCAGCGTATCAACAGCCGCGAACACCGGGGAGCTGTTTTTT | CASSVSTAANTGELFF
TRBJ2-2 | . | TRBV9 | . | TGTGCCAGCAGCGGCTGGGGGGTGTCGGCTTCCTTGACCGGGGAGCTGTTTTTT | CASSGWGVSASLTGELFF
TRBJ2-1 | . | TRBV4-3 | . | TGCGCCAGCAGCCAAGATCCGAGGACTACCGGGGATGAGCAGTTCTTC | CASSQDPRTTGDEQFF
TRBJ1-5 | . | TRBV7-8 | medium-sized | TGTGCCAGCAGCACACGGACGGGAAATCAGCCCCAGCATTTT | CASSTRTGNQPQHF
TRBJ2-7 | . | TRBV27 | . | TGTGCCAGCAGTTTACTAGCGAGCTACGAGCAGTACTTC | CASSLLASYEQYF
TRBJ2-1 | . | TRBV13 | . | TGTGCCAGCAGCTCCCGACAGGGTCTCCCTGCGGGATGGGCCTACAATGAGCAGTTCTTC | CASSSRQGLPAGWAYNEQFF
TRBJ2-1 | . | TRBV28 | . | TGTGCCAGCAGTTTAATGACCCCCTCGGGTAGCAATGAGCAGTTCTTC | CASSLMTPSGSNEQFF
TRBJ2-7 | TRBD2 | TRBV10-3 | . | TGTGCCATCAGTGAGTGGGGACTAGCGAGCTACGAGCAGTACTTC | CAISEWGLASYEQYF
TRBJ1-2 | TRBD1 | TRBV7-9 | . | TGTGCCAGCAGCCGAATACAGGGGGACTATGGCTACACCTTC | CASSRIQGDYGYTF
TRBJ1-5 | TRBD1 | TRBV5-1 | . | TGCGCCAGCAGCATGACAGGGGGCAATCAGCCCCAGCATTTT | CASSMTGGNQPQHF
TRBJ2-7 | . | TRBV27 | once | TGTGCCAGCTCCTCTATGCTAGCCTACGAGCAGTACTTC | CASSSMLAYEQYF
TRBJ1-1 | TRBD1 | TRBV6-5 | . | TGTGCCAGCAGCGAATCCCAGGGGGCGAACACTGAAGCTTTCTTT | CASSESQGANTEAFF
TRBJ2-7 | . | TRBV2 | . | TGTGCCAGCAGTGGGTATACAGGGTCCTACGAGCAGTACTTC | CASSGYTGSYEQYF
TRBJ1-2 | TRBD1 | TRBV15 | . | TGTGCCACCAGCAAAGGACAGGACTCGGGGACTTTCTATGGCTACACCTTC | CATSKGQDSGTFYGYTF
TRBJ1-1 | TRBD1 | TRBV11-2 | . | TGTGCCAGCAGCTTCGAGGCAGGGGGCACTGAAGCTTTCTTT | CASSFEAGGTEAFF
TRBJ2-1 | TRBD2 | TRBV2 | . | TGTGCCAGTGGACCCCCGGGCGGGAGTGCCTCCTACAATGAGCAGTTCTTC | CASGPPGGSASYNEQFF
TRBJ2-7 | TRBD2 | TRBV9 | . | TGTGCCAGCAGCGCGGGGGGAGAGGGCTACGAGCAGTACTTC | CASSAGGEGYEQYF
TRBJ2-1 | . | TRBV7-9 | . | TGTGCCAGCAGCTTAGCCCCAGGGCTAAAGAATGAGCAGTTCTTC | CASSLAPGLKNEQFF
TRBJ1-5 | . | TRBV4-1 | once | TGCGCCAGCAGCCAAGAGTCACTTAGTTCGTATAGCAATCAGCCCCAGCATTTT | CASSQESLSSYSNQPQHF
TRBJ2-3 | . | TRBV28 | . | TGTGCCAGCAGTCCTCGGGTCAGAGCCAGGAATACGCAGTATTTT | CASSPRVRARNTQYF
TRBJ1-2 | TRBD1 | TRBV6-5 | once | TGTGCCAGCAGTTACTCCCGGACAGGGGGCAGCTATGGCTACACCTTC | CASSYSRTGGSYGYTF
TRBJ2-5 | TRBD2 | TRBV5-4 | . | TGTGCCAGCAGCTTGCGGGGACTAGCGGGAGGGGTGGGAGAGACCCAGTACTTC | CASSLRGLAGGVGETQYF
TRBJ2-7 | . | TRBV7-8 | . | TGTGCCAGCAGCTTAGATCCGGAGTCCTACGAGCAGTACTTC | CASSLDPESYEQYF
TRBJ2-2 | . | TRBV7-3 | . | TGTGCCAGCAGCTTCATCGCCGGGGAGCTGTTTTTT | CASSFIAGELFF
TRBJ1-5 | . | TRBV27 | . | TGTGCCAGCGGGGAAGACCCCCAGCATTTT | CASGEDPQHF
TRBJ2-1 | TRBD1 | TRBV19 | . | TGTGCCAGTAGTATAAGGCAGGGGGCTTTCGATGAGCAGTTCTTC | CASSIRQGAFDEQFF
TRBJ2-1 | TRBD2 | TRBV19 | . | TGTGCCAGTAGTATCGCAGCGGGGTCCTACAATGAGCAGTTCTTC | CASSIAAGSYNEQFF
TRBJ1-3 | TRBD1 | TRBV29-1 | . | TGCAGCGCCCAATCGACAGGGGGCTCTGGAAACACCATATATTTT | CSAQSTGGSGNTIYF
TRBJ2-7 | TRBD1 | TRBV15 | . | TGTGCCACCCGGACAGGGGGTGACTACGAGCAGTACTTC | CATRTGGDYEQYF
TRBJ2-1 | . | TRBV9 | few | TGTGCCAGCAGCTCGGGGATCTACAATGAGCAGTTCTTC | CASSSGIYNEQFF
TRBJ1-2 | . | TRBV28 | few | TGTGCCAGCAGCCTTTTTAGGGTTGGTCCCTATGGCTACACCTTC | CASSLFRVGPYGYTF
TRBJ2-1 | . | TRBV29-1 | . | TGCAGCGTTGCGTTGTGGGACCCGAGCTCCTACAATGAGCAGTTCTTC | CSVALWDPSSYNEQFF
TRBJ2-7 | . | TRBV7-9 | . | TGTGCCAGCAGCTTAAGGCCCTCCTACGAGCAGTACTTC | CASSLRPSYEQYF
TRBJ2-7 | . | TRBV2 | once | TGTGCCAGCAGTGATGTTGGTAGGGAACGGTGCTTC | CASSDVGRERCF